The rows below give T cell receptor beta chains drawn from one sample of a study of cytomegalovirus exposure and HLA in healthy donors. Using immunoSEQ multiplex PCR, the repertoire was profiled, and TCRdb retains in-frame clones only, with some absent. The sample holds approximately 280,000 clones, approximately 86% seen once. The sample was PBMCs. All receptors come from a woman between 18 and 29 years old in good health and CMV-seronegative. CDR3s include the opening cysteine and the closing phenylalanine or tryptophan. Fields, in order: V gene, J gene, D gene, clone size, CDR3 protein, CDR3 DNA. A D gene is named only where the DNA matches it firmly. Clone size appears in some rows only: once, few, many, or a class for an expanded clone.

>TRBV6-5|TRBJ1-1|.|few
CASSYSPGMVAEAFF
TGTGCCAGCAGTTACTCGCCGGGAATGGTAGCTGAAGCTTTCTTT
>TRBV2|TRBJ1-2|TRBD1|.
CASRSTGGGYGYTF
TGTGCCAGCAGGTCGACAGGGGGGGGCTATGGCTACACCTTC
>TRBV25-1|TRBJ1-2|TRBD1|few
CASSADRAYGYTF
TGTGCCAGCAGTGCGGACAGGGCCTATGGCTACACCTTC
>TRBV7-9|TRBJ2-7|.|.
CATLGGSYHEQYF
TGTGCCACTCTTGGGGGGAGTTACCACGAGCAGTACTTC
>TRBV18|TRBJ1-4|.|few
CASSPRGAGEKLFF
TGTGCCAGCTCACCCCGGGGGGCTGGGGAAAAACTGTTTTTT
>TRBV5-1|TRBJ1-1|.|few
CASSLIGEMNTEAFF
TGCGCCAGCAGCTTGATAGGAGAGATGAACACTGAAGCTTTCTTT
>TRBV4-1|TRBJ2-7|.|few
CASSQVAGAYEQYF
TGCGCCAGCAGCCAAGTTGCCGGGGCCTACGAGCAGTACTTC
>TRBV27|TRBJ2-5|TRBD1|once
CASQGAGVRETQYF
TGTGCCAGCCAGGGGGCAGGGGTACGAGAGACCCAGTACTTC
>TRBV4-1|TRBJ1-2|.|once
CASSQAVWGRGGYTF
TGCGCCAGCAGCCAAGCTGTTTGGGGGCGCGGAGGCTACACCTTC
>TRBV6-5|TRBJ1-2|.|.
CASREAGRNYGYTF
TGTGCCAGCAGAGAAGCGGGGCGCAACTATGGCTACACCTTC
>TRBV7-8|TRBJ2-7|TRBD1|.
CASSLALTGGRSYEQYF
TGTGCCAGCAGCTTAGCGCTTACAGGGGGCCGATCCTACGAGCAGTACTTC
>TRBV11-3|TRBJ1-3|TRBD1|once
CASSLGDRGANTIYF
TGTGCCAGCAGCTTAGGAGACAGGGGTGCGAACACCATATATTTT
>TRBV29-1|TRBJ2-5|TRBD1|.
CSVERTGLGETQYF
TGCAGCGTTGAGCGGACAGGGCTGGGGGAGACCCAGTACTTC
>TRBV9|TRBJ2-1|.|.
CASSVGQYNEQFF
TGTGCCAGCAGCGTAGGACAGTACAATGAGCAGTTCTTC
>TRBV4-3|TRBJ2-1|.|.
CASSRGGVSNEQFF
TGCGCCAGCAGCAGGGGGGGCGTGAGCAATGAGCAGTTCTTC
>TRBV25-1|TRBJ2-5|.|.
CASSEYLNTQETQYF
TGTGCCAGCAGTGAATATCTGAACACCCAAGAGACCCAGTACTTC
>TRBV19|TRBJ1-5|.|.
CASSSRQSLREPQHF
TGTGCCAGTAGTTCAAGACAGAGCCTTAGGGAGCCCCAGCATTTT
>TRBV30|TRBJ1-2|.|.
CAWARGNYGYTF
TGTGCCTGGGCCAGGGGAAACTATGGCTACACCTTC
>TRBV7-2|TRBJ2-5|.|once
CASSAAVGWSTQYF
TGTGCCAGCAGCGCCGCCGTCGGGTGGTCGACCCAGTACTTC
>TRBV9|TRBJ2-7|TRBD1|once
CASSVGSGGLYEQYF
TGTGCCAGCAGCGTAGGCTCAGGGGGCTTGTACGAGCAGTACTTC
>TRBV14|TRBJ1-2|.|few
CASSLSPGFLYGYTF
TGTGCCAGCAGCCTCTCACCGGGGTTCCTCTATGGCTACACCTTC
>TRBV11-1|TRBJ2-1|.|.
CASSLFLSRTYNEQFF
TGTGCCAGCAGCTTATTTCTAAGTAGAACCTACAATGAGCAGTTCTTC
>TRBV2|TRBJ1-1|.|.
CASSSPQGSINTEAFF
TGTGCCAGCAGTTCACCTCAGGGATCGATTAACACTGAAGCTTTCTTT
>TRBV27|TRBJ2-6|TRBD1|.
CASRMTGGASGANVLTF
TGTGCCAGCAGAATGACAGGGGGTGCCTCTGGGGCCAACGTCCTGACTTTC
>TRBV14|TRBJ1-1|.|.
CASSRLSAPEAFF
TGTGCCAGCAGCCGACTTAGCGCCCCTGAAGCTTTCTTT
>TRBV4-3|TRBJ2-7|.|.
CASSPVRLSYEQYF
TGCGCCAGCAGCCCAGTCCGTCTCTCCTACGAGCAGTACTTC
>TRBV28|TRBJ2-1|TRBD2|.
CASTPPAGTSSYNEQFF
TGTGCCAGCACCCCACCGGCCGGGACTAGCAGCTACAATGAGCAGTTCTTC
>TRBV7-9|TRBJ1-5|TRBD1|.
CASSPGQGRQPQHF
TGTGCCAGCAGCCCAGGACAGGGTAGGCAGCCCCAGCATTTT
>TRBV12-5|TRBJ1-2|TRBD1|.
CASGLFGTGEGYTF
TGTGCTAGTGGTTTGTTCGGGACAGGGGAGGGCTACACCTTC
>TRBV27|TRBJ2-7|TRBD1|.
CASSSLGTGGVGRNEQYF
TGTGCCAGCAGTTCTTTAGGGACAGGGGGCGTCGGTCGTAACGAGCAGTACTTC
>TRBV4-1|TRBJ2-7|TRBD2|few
CASSQDPSGNSYEQYF
TGCGCCAGCAGCCAAGATCCTAGCGGGAACTCCTACGAGCAGTACTTC
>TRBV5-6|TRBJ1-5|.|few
CASSLAGSNQPQHF
TGTGCCAGCAGCTTGGCCGGTAGCAATCAGCCCCAGCATTTT
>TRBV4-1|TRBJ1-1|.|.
CASSQGPGVGTEAFF
TGCGCCAGCAGCCAAGGCCCAGGGGTGGGCACTGAAGCTTTCTTT
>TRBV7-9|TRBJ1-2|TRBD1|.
CASTLLEGASGYTF
TGTGCCAGCACCTTGCTGGAGGGGGCGAGTGGCTACACCTTC
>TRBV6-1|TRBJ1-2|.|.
CASSEGGRQGYGYTF
TGTGCCAGCAGTGAAGGGGGCAGGCAGGGCTATGGCTACACCTTC
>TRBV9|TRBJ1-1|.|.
CASSVARDLGGAEAFF
TGTGCCAGCAGCGTAGCGAGGGACCTCGGGGGTGCTGAAGCTTTCTTT
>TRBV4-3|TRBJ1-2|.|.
CASSQNRVFIYGYTF
TGCGCCAGCAGCCAAAACAGGGTTTTCATCTATGGCTACACCTTC
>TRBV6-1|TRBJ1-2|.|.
CASSKEGYGYTF
TGTGCCAGCAGTAAGGAGGGGTATGGCTACACCTTC
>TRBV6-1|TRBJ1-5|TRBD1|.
CATQTGGYQPQHF
TGTGCCACCCAGACAGGGGGATATCAGCCCCAGCATTTT
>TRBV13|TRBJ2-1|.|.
CASSQGRGYNEQFF
TGTGCCAGCAGCCAAGGAAGGGGGTACAATGAGCAGTTCTTC
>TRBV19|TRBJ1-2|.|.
CASSITQQYGYTF
TGTGCCAGTAGTATAACACAGCAGTATGGCTACACCTTC
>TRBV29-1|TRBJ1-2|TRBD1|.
CSGRDREGSSYGYTF
TGCAGCGGCCGGGACAGGGAGGGCAGTAGCTATGGCTACACCTTC
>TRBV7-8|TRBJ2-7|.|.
CASSLVGNQGEYF
TGTGCCAGCAGCTTAGTTGGCAACCAAGGGGAGTACTTC
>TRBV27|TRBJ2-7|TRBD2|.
CASSLNLGLGSYEQYF
TGTGCCAGCAGTTTAAATTTGGGACTAGGGTCCTACGAGCAGTACTTC
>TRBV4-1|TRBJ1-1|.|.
CASSFTSSTEAFF
TGCGCCAGCAGCTTTACGAGTAGCACTGAAGCTTTCTTT
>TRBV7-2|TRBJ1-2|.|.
CASSLVSRGVDGYTF
TGTGCCAGCAGCTTAGTTTCGCGGGGGGTCGATGGCTACACCTTC
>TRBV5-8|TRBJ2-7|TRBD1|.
CASSPGTGTSYYEQYF
TGTGCCAGCAGCCCCGGGACAGGGACCTCCTACTACGAGCAGTACTTC
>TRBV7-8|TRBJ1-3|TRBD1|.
CASSFKTGSGNTIYF
TGTGCCAGCAGCTTCAAGACAGGGTCTGGAAACACCATATATTTT
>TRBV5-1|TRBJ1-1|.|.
CASSPDESIAFF
TGCGCCAGCAGCCCCGATGAGAGTATCGCTTTCTTT
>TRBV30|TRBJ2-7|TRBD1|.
CAWISAGQGSEQYF
TGTGCCTGGATCTCAGCGGGACAGGGGTCCGAGCAGTACTTC
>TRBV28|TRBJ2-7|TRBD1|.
CASRITGGGYEQYF
TGTGCCAGCAGGATCACAGGGGGCGGGTACGAGCAGTACTTC
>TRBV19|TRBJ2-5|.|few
CASSTPGETQYF
TGTGCCAGTAGTACACCCGGAGAGACCCAGTACTTC
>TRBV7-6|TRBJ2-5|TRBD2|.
CASSLVGGFQETQYF
TGTGCCAGCAGCTTAGTCGGGGGGTTCCAAGAGACCCAGTACTTC
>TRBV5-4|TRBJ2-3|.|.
CASRLWGHLSTDTQYF
TGTGCCAGCAGGTTGTGGGGACACCTTAGCACAGATACGCAGTATTTT
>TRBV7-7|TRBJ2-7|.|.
CASSYDSSYEQYF
TGTGCTAGCAGTTATGACAGCTCCTACGAGCAGTACTTC
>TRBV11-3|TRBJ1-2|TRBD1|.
CASSPRDSPLYGYTF
TGTGCCAGCAGCCCCCGGGACAGCCCTCTGTATGGCTACACCTTC
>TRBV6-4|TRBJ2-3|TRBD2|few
CASSDLAGSTDTQYF
TGTGCCAGCAGTGACCTAGCGGGAAGCACCGATACGCAGTATTTT
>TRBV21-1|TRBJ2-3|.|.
CASSRNGRDRGENTQYF
TGTGCCAGCAGCCGAAATGGGCGGGACAGGGGGGAAAATACGCAGTATTTT